The T cell receptor beta chain described here comes from a study of spatial heterogeneity in lung cancer. The wider study: Alpha-chain detections were consistently fewer than beta-chain detections among the sequences.

This CDR3 comprises 18 residues. Per germline, CDR1 MDHEN and CDR2 SYDVKM. The V segment lost 4 bases and the J segment 5 bases; nucleotides outside the gene matches: 16. Stated time point: sample taken at primary tumor resection. Unsorted whole RNA of tumor, nontumor lung or frozen PBMC was sequenced. MiXCR, run by TCRdb on the 5' RACE reads, gives a single entry per CDR3 protein. The sample holds roughly 60,000 distinct CDR3 sequences; roughly 8% are singletons and the top ten take about 14%. The clonotype originates from a female donor with early-stage non-small cell lung cancer. The material sequenced was PBMCs, taken at surgery. The chain carries TRBV28 and TRBJ2-5, with 10 nucleotides matching TRBD1. The CDR3 region is CASSSQKRQGAVHETQYF. DNA for the CDR3: TGTGCCAGCAGTTCCCAAAAAAGACAGGGGGCGGTCCATGAGACCCAGTACTTC.